The 16 T cell receptor beta chains listed next were all sequenced from one sample in a study of T-cell memory formation after mild COVID-19. MiXCR, applied by TCRdb to the 5' RACE reads, yields one record per CDR3 protein. The table lists about 200,000 distinct CDR3 sequences, around 15% of them singletons. Source material: PBMCs or a T cell subset sorted from them (not recorded which). The source is an adult woman who had mild COVID-19 (a few samples of this study predate the infection). Cell type and time point are not known.

This clonotype was detected only a few times. The chain couples TRBV5-1 to TRBJ2-1, with TRBD2 matching 9 bases. The CDR3 runs 17 residues. Germline-derived CDR1 and CDR2 are SGHRS and YFSETQ. The V gene end was trimmed by 4 bases and the J gene end by 5 bases; junction bases not matched to a gene: 13. The CDR3 protein is CASSLSSGGRTNNEQFF. In DNA form, the CDR3 reads TGCGCCAGCAGCCTCTCGAGCGGGGGGCGGACTAACAATGAGCAGTTCTTC.

J is TRBJ2-3 and V is TRBV7-8, with 14 bases fitting TRBD2. Germline lookup yields CDR1 SGHVS and CDR2 FQNEAQ. The V segment lost 1 base and the J segment 1 base; nucleotides outside the gene matches: 13. The CDR3 has 21 residues. In DNA, the CDR3 is TGTGCCAGCAGCTTAGGCCGGGGACTAGCGGGGGCGGTCCGTGGCACAGATACGCAGTATTTT. Translated, it gives CASSLGRGLAGAVRGTDTQYF.

This clonotype was found a few times. The chain combines TRBV27 with TRBJ2-4, with a tentative D call TRBD2 (6 bases). Trimming cost V 6 bases and J 6 bases, with 15 bases left between them. Germline V CDR1 and CDR2: MNHEY, SMNVEV (reference sequence). CDR3 length: 14 amino acids. The CDR3 coding sequence is TGTGCCAGCAGCCCCCATGGGGGACTAAACATTCAGTACTTC. The encoded protein is CASSPHGGLNIQYF.

This clonotype was detected only a few times. The chain is built from TRBV7-9 and TRBJ1-5; a possible D gene is TRBD1 (5 bases). Trimming removed 0 bases at V and 9 bases at J, with 15 bases between. CDR1 is SEHNR, CDR2 FQNEAQ, per germline (reference sequence). This CDR3 has 15 amino acids. CDR3 residues: CASSLAEGRERPQHF. The CDR3 nucleotides are TGTGCCAGCAGCTTAGCTGAGGGCAGGGAGAGGCCCCAGCATTTT.

In its sample, this clonotype was seen a few times. V is TRBV9 and J is TRBJ2-6; D is uncertain. CDR1 SGDLS and CDR2 YYNGEE come from the germline V gene. V lost 2 bases to trimming and J lost 2 bases, with 11 bases between them. There are 16 residues in the CDR3. CDR3 protein: CASSVGSPPGANVLTF. The CDR3 DNA reads TGTGCCAGCAGCGTGGGGTCCCCCCCTGGGGCCAACGTCCTGACTTTC.

The V and J genes are TRBV20-1 and TRBJ1-5, with D perhaps TRBD1 (6 bases). V lost 0 bases, J lost 6 bases, and 18 bases lay in between. In germline, CDR1 is DFQATT, CDR2 SNEGSKA (reference sequence). CDR3 size: 16 residues. The CDR3 bases are TGCAGTGCTAGAGATCAGGATACAGGGTTCGGTCAGCCCCAGCATTTT. Amino acids: CSARDQDTGFGQPQHF.

The chain is built from TRBV6-2 or TRBV6-3 and TRBJ1-5, with D perhaps TRBD1 (6 bases). The germline V and J ends were trimmed by 8 bases and 3 bases, with 11 bases remaining between them. Germline CDR1 MNHEY, CDR2 SVGEGT. CDR3 length equals 13 residues. Here the CDR3 reads CASGDTINQPQHF. The DNA of the CDR3 is TGTGCCAGCGGGGACACCATCAATCAGCCCCAGCATTTT.

The V gene is TRBV12-3 or TRBV12-4, the J gene TRBJ1-2, with 10 bases matching TRBD1. The CDR3 has 15 amino acids. The J segment lost 6 bases and the V segment lost 6 bases, leaving 10 bases of the junction unmatched. CDR3 in amino acids: CASSHQTGGSNGYTF. For the CDR3, the DNA is TGTGCCAGCAGCCACCAGACAGGGGGCAGCAATGGCTACACCTTC.

The rearrangement links TRBV5-5 to TRBJ1-3, with D possibly TRBD1 on 6 matching bases. CDR3 length: 19 residues. Germline assignment: CDR1 SGHKS and CDR2 YYEKEE (reference sequence). Trimming cost V 2 bases and J 0 bases, with 21 bases left between them. The CDR3 DNA is TGTGCCAGCAGCTTCGGGGGCTTTGTCACCGGACTCTCTGGAAACACCATATATTTT. Translation gives CASSFGGFVTGLSGNTIYF.

The CDR3 DNA sequence: TGTGCCAGCAGCAGATTGACAGGGAACACTGAAGCTTTCTTT. Translated: CASSRLTGNTEAFF. This chain joins TRBV6-1 and TRBJ1-1, with a tentative D call TRBD1 (6 bases). The germline V gene has CDR1 MNHNS and CDR2 SASEGT. V lost 6 bases and J 1 base, leaving 12 bases between the germline ends. CDR3 length equals 14 residues.

This sequence joins TRBV5-5 and TRBJ2-1; D ambiguous. Germline CDR1 and CDR2: SGHKS and YYEKEE (reference sequence). This CDR3 spans 13 amino acids. The V and J ends lost 5 bases and 6 bases respectively, with 12 bases between them. The CDR3 sequence is CASSGANRNEQFF. CDR3 bases: TGTGCCAGCAGTGGTGCCAACCGCAATGAGCAGTTCTTC.

The chain combines TRBV2 with TRBJ2-3; perhaps TRBD1 as D (6 bases). CDR3 length: 14 residues. Per the germline V gene, CDR1 is SNHLY and CDR2 is FYNNEI. Between the trimmed V and J ends, which lost 5 bases and 3 bases, there was a span of 12 bases. CDR3 sequence (DNA): TGTGCCAGCAGTAAACAGGGTGGGACAGATACGCAGTATTTT. It translates to CASSKQGGTDTQYF.

Remarks on this clonotype: Sequence at one end of the junction differs from germline and may be a read error. The chain employs TRBV10-3 and TRBJ2-5, with unresolved D. CDR1 is ENHRY and CDR2 is SYGVKD in the germline V gene. The CDR3 is made up of 10 amino acids. CDR3 amino acids: CAIGEETQYF. The CDR3, as DNA: TGTGCCATCGGTGAAGAGACCCAGTACTTC.

This clonotype appeared a few times. This sequence joins TRBV3-1 and TRBJ2-3; D is perhaps TRBD2 (6 bases). V gave up 7 bases and J gave up 2 bases, with 13 bases separating them. The CDR3 runs 14 residues. Germline V gene sequence: CDR1 LGHDT, CDR2 YNNKEL (reference sequence). The CDR3 DNA is TGTGCCAGCAACCTGCGCGGGGTCACAGATACGCAGTATTTT. Translation: CASNLRGVTDTQYF.

This clonotype was observed at least ten times. V is TRBV4-2 and J is TRBJ2-7; the match to TRBD1 covers 7 bases. After removal of 1 base from V and 3 bases from J, the junction contained 3 bases not matched to a gene. The CDR3 loop spans 14 amino acids. Germline V gives CDR1 LGHNA, CDR2 YNFKEQ. CDR3 sequence: CASSQAQGHYEQYF. In DNA, the CDR3 is TGTGCCAGCAGCCAAGCACAGGGGCACTACGAGCAGTACTTC.

The chain is built from TRBV12-3 or TRBV12-4 and TRBJ2-7, with 10 bases lining up with TRBD2. This CDR3 is 15 amino acids long. The trim removed 5 bases at V and 3 bases at J, leaving 7 bases unmatched. Here the CDR3 reads CASSPPSGGVYEQYF. The CDR3 nucleotides are TGTGCCAGCAGTCCGCCTAGCGGGGGAGTCTACGAGCAGTACTTC.